Listed here are 19 T cell receptor beta chains from one sample, sequenced in a study of identical twins. MiXCR was run by TCRdb on the 5' RACE reads, yielding one entry per CDR3 protein. This sample has 1.5 million to 2 million distinct CDR3 sequences; about 32% occur once, and the top ten carry less than 0.35%. Sequenced: cord blood. All receptors come from a newborn girl in good health.

This clonotype was seen repeatedly, ten times or more. The chain carries TRBV28 and TRBJ2-7; D remains unclear. The CDR3 has 15 amino acids. V lost 3 bases and J lost 6, with 18 bases in between. The germline gives CDR1 MDHEN, CDR2 SYDVKM. CDR3 DNA: TGTGCCAGCAGTTTGAGAAGGGTACTACTGGGCGAGCAGTACTTC. Translating it yields CASSLRRVLLGEQYF.

The CDR3: CATSGLARVGDEQFF. The DNA of the CDR3 is TGTGCCACCAGCGGACTAGCGAGAGTTGGCGATGAGCAGTTCTTC. This chain uses TRBV24-1 with TRBJ2-1; 9 bases line up with TRBD2. Germline CDR1 reads KGHDR; CDR2 reads SFDVKD. Unmatched junction bases numbered 11, after V lost 7 bases and J lost 8 bases. This CDR3 is 15 amino acids long.

The chain couples TRBV7-2 to TRBJ2-3; the match to TRBD2 covers 7 bases. Germline CDR1 SGHTA, CDR2 FQGNSA. The CDR3 totals 14 residues. V trimming: 4 bases; J trimming: 4 bases; junction bases outside the gene matches: 5. The CDR3 region has the DNA TGTGCCAGCAGCTCAAACGGGAGGCCAGATACGCAGTATTTT. Its protein product is CASSSNGRPDTQYF.

This clonotype was seen a handful of times. The rearrangement links TRBV27 to TRBJ2-3, with D hard to call. The CDR3 length is 16 residues. Trimming took 0 bases from V and 2 from J, leaving 12 bases between them. Germline-derived CDR1 and CDR2 are MNHEY and SMNVEV (reference sequence). CDR3 residues: CASSLSRWLLTDTQYF. DNA of the CDR3: TGTGCCAGCAGTTTATCGAGGTGGCTCCTCACAGATACGCAGTATTTT.

The chain carries TRBV11-3 and TRBJ2-1; possible D gene TRBD2, 7 bases. Germline-derived CDR1 and CDR2 are SGHNT and YENEEA. V lost 5 bases, J lost 7 bases, and 12 bases lay in between. The CDR3 covers 13 residues. CDR3 residues: CASSTRGGNEQFF. In DNA, the CDR3 is TGTGCCAGCAGCACCAGGGGAGGGAATGAGCAGTTCTTC. The entire variable domain, with the rest obtained from reference TRBV11-3 and TRBJ2-1, is as follows: EAGVVQSPRYKIIEKKQPVAFWCNPISGHNTLYWYLQNLGQGPELLIRYENEEAVDDSQLPKDRFSAERLKGVDSTLKIQPAELGDSAVYLCASSTRGGNEQFFGPGTRLTVL.

This clonotype was found a few times. This CDR3 reads CASSQGPGSYNEQFF. In DNA, the CDR3 is TGTGCCAGCAGCCAAGGGCCAGGATCCTACAATGAGCAGTTCTTC. This sequence joins TRBV3-1 and TRBJ2-1; unclear D gene. The CDR3 extends over 15 amino acids. Germline V CDR1 and CDR2: LGHDT, YNNKEL (reference sequence). V dropped 1 base and J dropped 1 base, with 8 bases sitting between them.

This clonotype was picked up a small number of times. The rearrangement links TRBV20-1 to TRBJ2-4, with D unresolved. Per germline, CDR1 DFQATT and CDR2 SNEGSKA (reference sequence). Trimming took 0 bases from V and 0 from J, leaving 9 bases between them. CDR3 size: 15 residues. CDR3 nucleotides: TGCAGTGCTAGAGATGTGGTACTAGCCAAAAACATTCAGTACTTC. Its protein product is CSARDVVLAKNIQYF.

This clonotype has just a few counts. The chain recombines TRBV3-1 with TRBJ2-5; no clear D gene. CDR1 is LGHDT and CDR2 is YNNKEL in the germline V gene (reference sequence). V was pared by 1 base and J by 1 base, with 10 bases between. The CDR3 is made up of 15 amino acids. Here the CDR3 reads CASSQALTLQETQYF. CDR3 nucleotides: TGTGCCAGCAGCCAAGCCTTGACTCTCCAAGAGACCCAGTACTTC.

This clonotype was detected a few times. At one end, the junction sequence differs from germline, possibly due to a read error. The chain uses TRBV4-2 and TRBJ2-7, with TRBD1 as a possible D gene (5 bases). This CDR3 has 12 residues. Germline loops: CDR1 LGHNA, CDR2 YNFKEQ. The CDR3 coding sequence is TGTGCCAGCAGCCTGGACACCTACGAGCGGTACTTC. Residues: CASSLDTYERYF.

Of note for this clonotype: At one of its ends the junction is not consistent with the germline gene, which may arise from a read error. The rearrangement joins TRBV2 to TRBJ2-4; the match to TRBD2 covers 8 bases. CDR1 and CDR2 (germline): SNHLY, FYNNEI. The CDR3 runs to 16 residues. The CDR3 loop reads CASSAGLAKAKTIQYF. CDR3 bases: TGTGCCAGCAGTGCCGGACTAGCCAAAGCCAAAACCATTCAGTACTTC.

The chain is built from TRBV28 and TRBJ2-7; TRBD1 agrees at 7 bases. Trimming cost V 3 bases and J 0 bases; bases outside gene matches: 5. This CDR3 spans 15 amino acids. The germline CDR1 and CDR2 sequences are MDHEN and SYDVKM. The CDR3 DNA reads TGTGCCAGCAGTTTTGAGGGGGCTAGCTCCTACGAGCAGTACTTC. Translating gives CASSFEGASSYEQYF. Complete variable domain (other parts from reference TRBV28 and TRBJ2-7): DVKVTQSSRYLVKRTGEKVFLECVQDMDHENMFWYRQDPGLGLRLIYFSYDVKMKEKGDIPEGYSVSREKKERFSLILESASTNQTSMYLCASSFEGASSYEQYFGPGTRLTVT.

In its sample, this clonotype was seen many times. The chain combines TRBV20-1 with TRBJ2-6; no clear D gene. V lost 0 bases to trimming and J lost 0 bases, with 6 bases between them. Per the germline V gene, CDR1 is DFQATT and CDR2 is SNEGSKA (reference sequence). The CDR3 totals 15 residues. The DNA of the CDR3 is TGCAGTGCTAGAGATCCTTACTCTGGGGCCAACGTCCTGACTTTC. This translates into CSARDPYSGANVLTF.

The chain has TRBV20-1 and TRBJ1-1; 11 bases agree with TRBD1. This CDR3 is 15 amino acids long. CDR1 is DFQATT, CDR2 SNEGSKA, per germline (reference sequence). V shed 6 bases and J 1 base; nucleotides not matched to a gene: 7. This chain's CDR3 is CSAPRTGGENTEAFF. The DNA for the CDR3 is TGCAGTGCCCCCCGGACAGGGGGCGAGAACACTGAAGCTTTCTTT.

There are a few counts of this clonotype. The chain uses TRBV4-1 and TRBJ2-5; no clear D. The DNA end favors TRBJ2-7, so the J call may be wrong. CDR3 size: 14 residues. Germline V gene lookup returns CDR1 MGHRA and CDR2 YSYEKL. Here the CDR3 DNA reads TGCGCCAGCAGCCAAGAAGCGCGGTCGGTCGAGCAGTACTTC. Translation gives CASSQEARSVEQYF.

The gene calls are TRBV3-1 and TRBJ2-5; D tentatively fits TRBD1 or TRBD2 (6 bases each). CDR1 and CDR2 from the germline V gene are LGHDT and YNNKEL (reference sequence). This CDR3 has 17 amino acids. Trimming took 0 bases from V and 4 from J, leaving 18 bases between them. The CDR3 protein is CASSQDGGARARETQYF. The CDR3 DNA is TGTGCCAGCAGCCAAGACGGGGGCGCGAGGGCAAGAGAGACCCAGTACTTC.

In the case of this clonotype: One end of the junction fails to match germline, which may point to a read error. This sequence joins TRBV7-8 and TRBJ2-5; no reliable D call. Looked up from germline, CDR1 is SGHVS and CDR2 is FQNEAQ. The CDR3 loop spans 13 amino acids. In DNA, the CDR3 is TGTGCCAGCAGCTTATACAGCCAAGAGACCCAGTGCTTC. Its protein product is CASSLYSQETQCF.

The V call is TRBV24-1, the J call TRBJ2-5, with D perhaps TRBD2 (5 bases). V dropped 3 bases and J dropped 11 bases, with 21 bases sitting between them. The CDR3 has 15 residues. Germline V gives CDR1 KGHDR, CDR2 SFDVKD. As DNA, the CDR3 is TGTGCCACCAGTGATAGACGGGATTGGAACAATGAGCAGTACTTC. Encoded protein: CATSDRRDWNNEQYF.

A few counts support this clonotype. The rearrangement joins TRBV7-9 to TRBJ2-5; D possibly uses TRBD1 or TRBD2 (6 bases each). V lost 7 bases and J lost 0, with 18 bases in between. CDR1 SEHNR and CDR2 FQNEAQ come from the germline V gene (reference sequence). This CDR3 comprises 16 residues. The CDR3: CASTLMGGQYQETQYF. DNA for the CDR3: TGTGCCAGCACCCTTATGGGAGGACAGTACCAAGAGACCCAGTACTTC. The full variable domain, with the rest looked up from reference TRBV7-9 and TRBJ2-5, is DTGVSQNPRHKITKRGQNVTFRCDPISEHNRLYWYRQTLGQGPEFLTYFQNEAQLEKSRLLSDRFSAERPKGSFSTLEIQRTEQGDSAMYLCASTLMGGQYQETQYFGPGTRLLVL.

The V call is TRBV20-1, the J call TRBJ1-4; a possible D gene is TRBD1 (5 bases). CDR1 and CDR2 (germline): DFQATT, SNEGSKA (reference sequence). With 5 bases removed from V and 10 bases from J, the gap between germline ends came to 20 bases. The CDR3 consists of 14 residues. The DNA for the CDR3 is TGCAGTGCTCCCCGGGGCGGACTTGAGGGAAAACTGTTTTTT. Its translation: CSAPRGGLEGKLFF.